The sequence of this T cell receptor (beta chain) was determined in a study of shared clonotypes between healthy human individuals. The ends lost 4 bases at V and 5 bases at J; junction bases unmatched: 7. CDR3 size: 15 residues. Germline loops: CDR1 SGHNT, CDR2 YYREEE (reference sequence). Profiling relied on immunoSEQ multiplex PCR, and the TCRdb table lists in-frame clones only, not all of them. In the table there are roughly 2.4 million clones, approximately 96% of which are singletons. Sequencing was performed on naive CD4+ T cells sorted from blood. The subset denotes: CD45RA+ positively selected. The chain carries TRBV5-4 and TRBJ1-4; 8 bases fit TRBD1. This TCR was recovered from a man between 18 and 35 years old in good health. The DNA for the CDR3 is TGTGCCAGCAGCGACCAGGGGGCAGTGAATGAAAAACTGTTTTTT. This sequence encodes CASSDQGAVNEKLFF.